This TCR beta chain was identified in a study of blood T cell repertoires in COVID-19. Study information: T cells, B-cell-depleted T cells, or PBMCs supplied cDNA or gDNA.

In the original analysis: Scientists estimated how many nucleated cells there were by amplifying reference gene primers. The method was immunoSEQ multiplex PCR; TCRdb's version includes in-frame clones alone and lacks a portion of them. The DNA gave D and trimming, while V, J and clone size come from that table. Among fewer than 150,000 clones listed, 88% were seen once. CDR1 and CDR2 (germline): MDHEN, SYDVKM. Between the trimmed V and J ends, which lost 3 bases and 0 bases, there was a span of 14 bases. The CDR3 length is 17 residues. Sequencing was performed on peripheral blood. The V gene is TRBV28, the J gene TRBJ1-4; D is unclear. This sequence was found in a man aged 50-60 years with active or convalescent COVID-19. The CDR3 reads CASSFPPTFATNEKLFF. The CDR3, as DNA: TGTGCCAGCAGTTTCCCCCCTACGTTTGCAACTAATGAAAAACTGTTTTTT.